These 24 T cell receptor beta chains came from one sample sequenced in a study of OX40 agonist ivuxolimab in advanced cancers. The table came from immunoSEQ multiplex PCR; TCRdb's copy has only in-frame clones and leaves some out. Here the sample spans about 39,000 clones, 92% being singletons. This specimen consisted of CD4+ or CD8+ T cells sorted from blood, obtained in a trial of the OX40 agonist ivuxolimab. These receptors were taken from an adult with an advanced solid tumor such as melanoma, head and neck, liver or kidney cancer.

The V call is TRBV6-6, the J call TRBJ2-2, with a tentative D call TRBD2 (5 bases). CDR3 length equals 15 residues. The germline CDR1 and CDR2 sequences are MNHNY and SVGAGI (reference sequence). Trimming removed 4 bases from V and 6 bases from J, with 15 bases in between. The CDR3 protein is CASSSPPSSPGELFF. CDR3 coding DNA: TGTGCCAGCAGTTCCCCTCCTAGCTCGCCCGGGGAGCTGTTTTTT.

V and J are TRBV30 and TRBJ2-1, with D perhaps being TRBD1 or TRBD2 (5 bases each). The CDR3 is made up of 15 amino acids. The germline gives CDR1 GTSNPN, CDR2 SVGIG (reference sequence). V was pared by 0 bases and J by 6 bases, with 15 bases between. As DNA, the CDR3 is TGTGCCTGGAGTGTCCCGGGGCAACTAATCAATGAGCAGTTCTTC. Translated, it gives CAWSVPGQLINEQFF.

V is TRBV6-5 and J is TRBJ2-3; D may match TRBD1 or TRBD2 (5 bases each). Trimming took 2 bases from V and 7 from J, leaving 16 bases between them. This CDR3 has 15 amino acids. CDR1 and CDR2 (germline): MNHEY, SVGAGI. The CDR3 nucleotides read TGTGCCAGCAGTTACAGTGGGGCTAGCATCTATACGCAGTATTTT. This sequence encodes CASSYSGASIYTQYF.

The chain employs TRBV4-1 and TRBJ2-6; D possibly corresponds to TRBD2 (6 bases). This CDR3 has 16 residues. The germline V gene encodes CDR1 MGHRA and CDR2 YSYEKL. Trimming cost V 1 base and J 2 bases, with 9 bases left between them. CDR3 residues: CASSQVGGPGANVLTF. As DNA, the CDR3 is TGCGCCAGCAGCCAAGTGGGAGGACCTGGGGCCAACGTCCTGACTTTC.

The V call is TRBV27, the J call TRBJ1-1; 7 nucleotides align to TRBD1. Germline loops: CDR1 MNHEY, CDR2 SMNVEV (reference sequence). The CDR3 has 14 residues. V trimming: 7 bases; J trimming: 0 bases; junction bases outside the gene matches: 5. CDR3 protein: CASIGQDLNTEAFF. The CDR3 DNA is TGTGCCAGCATAGGACAGGACCTGAACACTGAAGCTTTCTTT.

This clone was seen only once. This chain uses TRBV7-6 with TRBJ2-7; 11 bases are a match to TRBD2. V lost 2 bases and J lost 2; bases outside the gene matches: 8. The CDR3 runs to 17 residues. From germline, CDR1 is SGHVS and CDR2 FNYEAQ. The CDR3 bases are TGTGCCAGCAGCTTAAGTCCTCTAGCGGGAGGAACCTACGAGCAGTACTTC. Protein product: CASSLSPLAGGTYEQYF.

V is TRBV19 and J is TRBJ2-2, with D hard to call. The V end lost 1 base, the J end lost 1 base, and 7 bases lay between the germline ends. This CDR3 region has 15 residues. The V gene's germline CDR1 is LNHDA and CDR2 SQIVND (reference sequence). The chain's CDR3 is CASSIVSKNTGELFF. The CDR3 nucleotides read TGTGCCAGTAGTATAGTTAGTAAGAACACCGGGGAGCTGTTTTTT.

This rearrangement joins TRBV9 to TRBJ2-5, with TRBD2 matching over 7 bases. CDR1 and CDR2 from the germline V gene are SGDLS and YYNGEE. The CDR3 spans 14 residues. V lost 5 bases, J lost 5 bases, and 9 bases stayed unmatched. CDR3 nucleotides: TGTGCCAGCAGTGGCGGGGGAGTGGGGGAGACCCAGTACTTC. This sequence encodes CASSGGGVGETQYF. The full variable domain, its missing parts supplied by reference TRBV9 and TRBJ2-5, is DSGVTQTPKHLITATGQRVTLRCSPRSGDLSVYWYQQSLDQGLQFLIQYYNGEERAKGNILERFSAQQFPDLHSELNLSSLELGDSALYFCASSGGGVGETQYFGPGTRLLVL.

CDR3 nucleotides: TGTGCCAGTAGTATAGGCCGGGACAGGGGCTACGAGCAGTACTTC. As protein: CASSIGRDRGYEQYF. The chain uses TRBV19 and TRBJ2-7; TRBD1 matches 10 bases. In germline, CDR1 is LNHDA, CDR2 SQIVND (reference sequence). V was pared by 1 base and J by 3 bases, with 3 bases of the junction left unmatched. This CDR3 comprises 15 residues.

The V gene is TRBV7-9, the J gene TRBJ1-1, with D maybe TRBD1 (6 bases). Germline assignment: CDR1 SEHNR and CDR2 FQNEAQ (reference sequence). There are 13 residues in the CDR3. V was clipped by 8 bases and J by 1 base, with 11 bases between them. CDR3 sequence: CASWAGQNTEAFF. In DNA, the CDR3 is TGTGCCAGCTGGGCGGGACAGAACACTGAAGCTTTCTTT. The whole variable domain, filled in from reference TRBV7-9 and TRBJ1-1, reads DTGVSQNPRHKITKRGQNVTFRCDPISEHNRLYWYRQTLGQGPEFLTYFQNEAQLEKSRLLSDRFSAERPKGSFSTLEIQRTEQGDSAMYLCASWAGQNTEAFFGQGTRLTVV.

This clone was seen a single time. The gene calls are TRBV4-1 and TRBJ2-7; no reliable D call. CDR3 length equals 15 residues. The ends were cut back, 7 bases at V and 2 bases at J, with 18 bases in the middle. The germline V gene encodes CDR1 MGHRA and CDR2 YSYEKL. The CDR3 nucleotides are TGCGCCAGCACGCTTATTTCGAATGGGGCCTACGAGCAGTACTTC. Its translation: CASTLISNGAYEQYF.

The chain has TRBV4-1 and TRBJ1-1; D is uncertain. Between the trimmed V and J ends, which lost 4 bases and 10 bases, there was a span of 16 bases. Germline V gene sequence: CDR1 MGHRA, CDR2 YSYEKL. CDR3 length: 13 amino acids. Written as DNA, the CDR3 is TGCGCCAGCAGCCTCACGATGGGCCCTGCAGCTTTCTTT. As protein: CASSLTMGPAAFF.

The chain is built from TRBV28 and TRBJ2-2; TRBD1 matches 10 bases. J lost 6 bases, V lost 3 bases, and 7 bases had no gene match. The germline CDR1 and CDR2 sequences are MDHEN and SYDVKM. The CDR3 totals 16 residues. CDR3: CASSLDGTGVSGELFF. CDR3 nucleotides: TGTGCCAGCAGTTTGGATGGGACAGGGGTTTCCGGGGAGCTGTTTTTT.

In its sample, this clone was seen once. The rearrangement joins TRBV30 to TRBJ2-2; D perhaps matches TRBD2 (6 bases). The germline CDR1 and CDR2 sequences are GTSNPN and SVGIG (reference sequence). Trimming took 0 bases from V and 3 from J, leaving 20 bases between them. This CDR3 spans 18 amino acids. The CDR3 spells CAWSVQTKGGFYTGELFF. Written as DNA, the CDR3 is TGTGCCTGGAGTGTACAAACGAAGGGAGGCTTCTACACCGGGGAGCTGTTTTTT.

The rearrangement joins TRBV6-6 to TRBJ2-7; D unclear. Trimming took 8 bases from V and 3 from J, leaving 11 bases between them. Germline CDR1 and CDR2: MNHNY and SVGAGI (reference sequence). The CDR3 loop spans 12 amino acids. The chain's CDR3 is CASPTTNYEQYF. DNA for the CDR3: TGTGCCAGCCCGACAACAAACTACGAGCAGTACTTC.

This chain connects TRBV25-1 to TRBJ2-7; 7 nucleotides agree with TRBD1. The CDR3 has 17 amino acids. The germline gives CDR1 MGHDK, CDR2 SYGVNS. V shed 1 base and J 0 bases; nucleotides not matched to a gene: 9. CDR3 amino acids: CASSEWDHRGSSYEQYF. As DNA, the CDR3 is TGTGCCAGCAGTGAATGGGACCACAGGGGAAGCTCCTACGAGCAGTACTTC.

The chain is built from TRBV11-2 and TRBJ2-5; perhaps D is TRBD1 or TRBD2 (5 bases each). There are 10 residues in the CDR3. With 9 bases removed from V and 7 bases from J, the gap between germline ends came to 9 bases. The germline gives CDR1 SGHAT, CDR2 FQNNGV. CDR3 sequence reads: CASLGTTQYF. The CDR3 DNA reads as TGTGCCAGTCTGGGGACGACCCAGTACTTC.

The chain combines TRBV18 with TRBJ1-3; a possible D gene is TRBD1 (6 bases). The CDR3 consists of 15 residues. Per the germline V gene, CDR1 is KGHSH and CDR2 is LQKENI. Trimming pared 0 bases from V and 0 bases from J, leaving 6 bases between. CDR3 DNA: TGTGCCAGCTCACCACCGGACAGCTCTGGAAACACCATATATTTT. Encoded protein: CASSPPDSSGNTIYF.

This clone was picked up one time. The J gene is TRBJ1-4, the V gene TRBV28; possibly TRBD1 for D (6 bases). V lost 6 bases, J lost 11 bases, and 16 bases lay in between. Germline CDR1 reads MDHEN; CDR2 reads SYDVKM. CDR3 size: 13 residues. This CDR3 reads CASRPDSLGKLFF. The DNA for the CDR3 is TGTGCCAGCAGACCGGACAGCCTCGGGAAACTGTTTTTT.

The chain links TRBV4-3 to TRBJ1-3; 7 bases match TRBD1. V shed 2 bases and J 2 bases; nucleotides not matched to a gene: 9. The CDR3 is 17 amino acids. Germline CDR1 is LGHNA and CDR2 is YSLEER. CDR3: CASSQFQGTGAGNTIYF. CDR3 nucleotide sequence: TGCGCCAGCAGCCAATTCCAGGGAACAGGGGCTGGAAACACCATATATTTT.

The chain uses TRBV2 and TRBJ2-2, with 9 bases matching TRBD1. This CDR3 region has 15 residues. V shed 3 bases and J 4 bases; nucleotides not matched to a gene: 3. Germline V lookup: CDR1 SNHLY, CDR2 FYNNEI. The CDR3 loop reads CASSDGTGTTGELFF. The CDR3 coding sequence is TGTGCCAGCAGTGACGGGACAGGGACCACCGGGGAGCTGTTTTTT.

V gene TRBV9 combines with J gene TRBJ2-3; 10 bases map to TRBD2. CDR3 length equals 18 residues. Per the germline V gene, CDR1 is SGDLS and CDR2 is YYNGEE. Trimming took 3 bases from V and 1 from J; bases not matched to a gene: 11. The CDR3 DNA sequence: TGTGCCAGCAGCGGTGCCTCAACTAGCGGGGTCGGCACAGATACGCAGTATTTT. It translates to CASSGASTSGVGTDTQYF.

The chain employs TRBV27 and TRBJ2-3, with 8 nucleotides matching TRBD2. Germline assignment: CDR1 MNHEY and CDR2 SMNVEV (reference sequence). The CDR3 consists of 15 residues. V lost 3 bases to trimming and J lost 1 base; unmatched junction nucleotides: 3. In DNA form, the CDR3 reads TGTGCCAGCAGTTTTTATAGCGGGGGCACAGATACGCAGTATTTT. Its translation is CASSFYSGGTDTQYF.

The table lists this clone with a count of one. As DNA, the CDR3 is TGTGCCAGCAGCCCGGGCCTCTATATATCCTACAATGAGCAGTTCTTC. Protein: CASSPGLYISYNEQFF. This sequence joins TRBV7-2 and TRBJ2-1, with no clear D. CDR3 size: 16 residues. V lost 5 bases and J 1 base, leaving 15 bases between the germline ends. From germline, CDR1 is SGHTA and CDR2 FQGNSA. Complete variable domain (other parts from reference TRBV7-2 and TRBJ2-1): GAGVSQSPSNKVTEKGKDVELRCDPISGHTALYWYRQSLGQGLEFLIYFQGNSAPDKSGLPSDRFSAERTGGSVSTLTIQRTQQEDSAVYLCASSPGLYISYNEQFFGPGTRLTVL.